One sample yielded the 28 T cell receptor beta chains listed below, sequenced in a study of blood T cell repertoires in COVID-19. TCRdb's table, derived via immunoSEQ multiplex PCR, lists solely in-frame clones and lacks some. The sample shows 200,000 or so clones, 70% to 85% of them seen only once. Sequencing was performed on peripheral blood. Receptor source: a human donor with acute or convalescent COVID-19. The donor label of this sample is uncertain.

With respect to this clone: Other DNA sequences from this sample encode an identical CDR3 as well. The rearrangement links TRBV14 to TRBJ2-1; D gene unclear. The CDR3 runs to 11 residues. Trimming stripped 0 bases from V and 10 bases from J, with 4 bases between. Germline loops: CDR1 SGHDN, CDR2 FVKESK. CDR3 loop: CASSQDREQFF. In DNA form, the CDR3 reads TGTGCCAGCAGCCAAGACCGGGAGCAGTTCTTC. The full variable domain, with the rest looked up from reference TRBV14 and TRBJ2-1, is EAGVTQFPSHSVIEKGQTVTLRCDPISGHDNLYWYRRVMGKEIKFLLHFVKESKQDESGMPNNRFLAERTGGTYSTLKVQPAELEDSGVYFCASSQDREQFFGPGTRLTVL.

The DNA for the CDR3 is TGTGCCAGCAGTGAAGAAGAGGCTAGCGGGATAAGGAATGAGCAGTTCTTC. This codes for CASSEEEASGIRNEQFF. The rearrangement uses TRBV6-1 and TRBJ2-1; 9 bases fit TRBD2. Germline values: CDR1 MNHNS, CDR2 SASEGT. V lost 1 base, J lost 7 bases, and 11 bases stayed unmatched. CDR3 length equals 17 residues.

The chain joins TRBV28 to TRBJ1-1, with 7 bases aligning to TRBD1. After removal of 10 bases from V and 5 bases from J, the junction contained 7 bases not matched to a gene. CDR1 is MDHEN, CDR2 SYDVKM, per germline. The length of the CDR3 is 12 residues. The CDR3: CAIHTGVTEAFF. The CDR3 nucleotides are TGTGCCATTCATACAGGGGTAACTGAAGCTTTCTTT.

The rearrangement uses TRBV6-2 or TRBV6-3 and TRBJ2-2, with D perhaps matching TRBD2 (5 bases). CDR1 is MNHEY and CDR2 is SVGEGT in the germline V gene. Trimming shortened V by 2 bases and J by 2 bases, and 9 bases separated the two germline ends. This CDR3 comprises 15 residues. The CDR3 region has the DNA TGTGCCAGCAGTTACCTTGGAGGTAACACCGGGGAGCTGTTTTTT. This gives the protein CASSYLGGNTGELFF.

This clone was observed once. The rearrangement joins TRBV27 to TRBJ2-4; 16 positions match TRBD2. V lost 8 bases, J lost 7 bases, and 11 bases stayed unmatched. The length of the CDR3 is 17 residues. Germline CDR1 and CDR2: MNHEY and SMNVEV (reference sequence). CDR3 nucleotide sequence: TGTGCCAGCCGGCCGGGACTAGCGGGAGGGCCGAGTAACATTCAGTACTTC. Amino acid sequence: CASRPGLAGGPSNIQYF.

This clone is a singleton in its sample. The chain recombines TRBV30 with TRBJ2-5; TRBD2 matches at 8 bases. From germline, CDR1 is GTSNPN and CDR2 SVGIG (reference sequence). Losses at the gene ends were 4 bases for V and 5 bases for J; bases not matched to a gene: 6. The CDR3 is 13 residues long. This chain's CDR3 is CAWMSGSGETQYF. The CDR3 DNA is TGTGCCTGGATGAGCGGGAGTGGCGAGACCCAGTACTTC.

The V gene is TRBV28, the J gene TRBJ1-1; D remains ambiguous. The CDR3 runs to 14 residues. Germline CDR1 is MDHEN and CDR2 is SYDVKM. V lost 1 base and J 1 base, leaving 7 bases between the germline ends. CDR3 in amino acids: CASSLYGGNTEAFF. The CDR3 DNA reads as TGTGCCAGCAGTTTATACGGAGGGAACACTGAAGCTTTCTTT.

This clone was observed once. This chain links TRBV13 with TRBJ2-7, with 9 bases lining up with TRBD2. Germline V lookup: CDR1 PRHDT, CDR2 FYEKMQ (reference sequence). The ends lost 6 bases at V and 6 bases at J; junction bases unmatched: 3. The CDR3 sequence is 12 residues long. The CDR3: CASRRGGGEQYF. CDR3 sequence (DNA): TGTGCCAGCAGGCGGGGGGGAGGCGAGCAGTACTTC.

The chain employs TRBV5-4 and TRBJ1-2; 7 bases agree with TRBD1. The CDR3 is made up of 15 amino acids. The V gene's germline CDR1 is SGHNT and CDR2 YYREEE (reference sequence). Trimming at V came to 4 bases and at J to 3 bases, leaving 9 bases not matched to a gene. In DNA form, the CDR3 reads TGTGCCAGCAGCCGAGGGGGCGGTTGGGACTATGGCTACACCTTC. Translation: CASSRGGGWDYGYTF.

The rearrangement links TRBV4-1 to TRBJ2-1; D gene ambiguous. Germline CDR1 and CDR2: MGHRA and YSYEKL. The CDR3 totals 13 residues. With 3 bases removed from V and 8 bases from J, the gap between germline ends came to 11 bases. CDR3 loop: CASSHRETYEQFF. CDR3 DNA: TGCGCCAGCAGCCACCGCGAAACCTATGAGCAGTTCTTC.

About this clone itself: The same CDR3 arises from other DNA sequences in this sample as well. V and J are TRBV2 and TRBJ2-1; D is possibly TRBD2 (6 bases). V was pared by 5 bases and J by 8 bases, with 16 bases between. The germline V gene has CDR1 SNHLY and CDR2 FYNNEI. The CDR3 spans 14 residues. The CDR3 is CASSPGRVGYEQFF. The DNA for the CDR3 is TGTGCCAGCAGTCCCGGGAGAGTCGGTTATGAGCAGTTCTTC.

The chain joins TRBV7-6 to TRBJ2-1; TRBD2 matches at 13 bases. With V trimmed by 5 bases and J by 8 bases, 6 bases remained unmatched. The CDR3 totals 15 residues. Germline V gene lookup returns CDR1 SGHVS and CDR2 FNYEAQ. As DNA, the CDR3 is TGTGCCAGCAGCCAACTAGCGGGAGGGCCATATGAGCAGTTCTTC. It encodes CASSQLAGGPYEQFF.

The chain combines TRBV19 with TRBJ1-1; D is possibly TRBD1 (6 bases). Germline V gene lookup returns CDR1 LNHDA and CDR2 SQIVND (reference sequence). The V gene lost 5 bases and the J gene lost 1 base, with 14 bases spanning the gap. The CDR3 spans 15 residues. CDR3 DNA sequence: TGTGCCAGTAGTCCCGTGGACAGATGGAACACTGAAGCTTTCTTT. Encoded protein: CASSPVDRWNTEAFF.

This chain joins TRBV5-8 and TRBJ1-2; D is possibly TRBD1 (5 bases). Trimming left V 2 bases short and J 2 bases short, with 13 bases between. The CDR3 is 15 amino acids. Germline values: CDR1 SGHTS, CDR2 YDEGEE. The CDR3 loop is CASSLIQTANYGYTF. CDR3 nucleotide sequence: TGTGCCAGCAGCTTAATCCAGACAGCCAACTATGGCTACACCTTC.

The chain recombines TRBV5-1 with TRBJ2-5; possible D gene TRBD1, 5 bases. The CDR3 covers 15 residues. V shed 4 bases and J shed 2 bases, with 15 bases lying between them. Per germline, CDR1 SGHRS and CDR2 YFSETQ. In DNA form, the CDR3 reads TGCGCCAGCAGCCTAGGACAACAAATACAAGAGACCCAGTACTTC. This translates into CASSLGQQIQETQYF.

The chain carries TRBV7-9 and TRBJ2-2, with 9 bases matching TRBD1. The trim removed 11 bases at V and 5 bases at J, leaving 9 bases unmatched. Germline V lookup: CDR1 SEHNR, CDR2 FQNEAQ (reference sequence). The CDR3 contains 14 residues. The CDR3, as DNA: TGTGCCCAAACCGGGACAGGGATGACCGGGGAGCTGTTTTTT. Translated, it gives CAQTGTGMTGELFF. Full variable domain (missing parts from reference TRBV7-9 and TRBJ2-2): DTGVSQNPRHKITKRGQNVTFRCDPISEHNRLYWYRQTLGQGPEFLTYFQNEAQLEKSRLLSDRFSAERPKGSFSTLEIQRTEQGDSAMYLCAQTGTGMTGELFFGEGSRLTVL.

In regard to this clone: The identical CDR3 is also encoded by other nucleotide sequences in the sample. The J gene is TRBJ1-2, the V gene TRBV24-1; TRBD1 agrees at 8 bases. CDR1 and CDR2 (germline): KGHDR, SFDVKD. V shed 3 bases and J 4 bases; nucleotides not matched to a gene: 3. The CDR3 length is 14 residues. The CDR3 sequence: CATSDTGGSYGYTF. The CDR3, as DNA: TGTGCCACCAGTGATACAGGGGGATCCTATGGCTACACCTTC.

The V call is TRBV5-1, the J call TRBJ1-4; D call uncertain. V lost 3 bases to trimming and J lost 8 bases, with 8 bases between them. CDR3 size: 12 residues. Germline V gene lookup returns CDR1 SGHRS and CDR2 YFSETQ. The CDR3 loop is CASSSRGEKLFF. CDR3 DNA sequence: TGCGCCAGCAGCTCTCGAGGGGAAAAACTGTTTTTT.

This sequence joins TRBV4-1 and TRBJ1-5, with 11 bases aligning to TRBD1. CDR3 length equals 15 residues. With 0 bases clipped from V and 9 bases from J, the junction kept 4 bases outside the gene matches. The germline V gene encodes CDR1 MGHRA and CDR2 YSYEKL. The CDR3 region is CASSQEGQGGRPQHF. The CDR3 bases are TGCGCCAGCAGCCAAGAGGGACAGGGGGGGCGGCCCCAGCATTTT.

The table lists this clone with a count of one. The V gene is TRBV5-1, the J gene TRBJ1-2; D might be TRBD1 (5 bases). Germline loops: CDR1 SGHRS, CDR2 YFSETQ. This CDR3 comprises 14 residues. V was cut by 1 base and J by 4 bases, with 11 bases left in between. In DNA, the CDR3 is TGCGCCAGCAGCTTGACAGGAAAATCCTATGGCTACACCTTC. The encoded protein is CASSLTGKSYGYTF.

The chain recombines TRBV27 with TRBJ2-1; TRBD2 matches at 9 bases. Germline lookup yields CDR1 MNHEY and CDR2 SMNVEV (reference sequence). This CDR3 contains 18 residues. Trimming removed 5 bases from V and 7 bases from J; junction bases left unmatched: 18. The DNA for the CDR3 is TGTGCCAGCAGTCCAGGACTAGCGTCTATGAATATGAGAAATGAGCAGTTCTTC. It codes for CASSPGLASMNMRNEQFF.

The gene calls are TRBV10-3 and TRBJ2-1; D may be TRBD1 (5 bases). This CDR3 has 17 residues. From germline, CDR1 is ENHRY and CDR2 SYGVKD. V was trimmed by 3 bases and J by 8 bases, leaving 23 bases between them. This CDR3 reads CAISDTGPGAGLHEQFF. The CDR3 coding sequence is TGTGCCATCAGTGATACAGGCCCTGGGGCAGGTTTACATGAGCAGTTCTTC.

The V gene is TRBV18, the J gene TRBJ2-7; the match to TRBD2 covers 12 bases. Germline trimming cut 1 base from V and 3 bases from J; bases unmatched to any gene: 4. Germline CDR1 and CDR2: KGHSH and LQKENI. The CDR3 totals 16 residues. This CDR3 reads CASSPRTSGDHYEQYF. The DNA for the CDR3 is TGTGCCAGCTCACCACGGACTAGCGGGGATCACTACGAGCAGTACTTC.

As concerns this clone: Other DNA sequences within the sample encode an identical CDR3. CDR3: CAWSVRGAGYSNQPQHF. DNA of the CDR3: TGTGCCTGGAGTGTACGAGGGGCGGGGTACAGCAATCAGCCCCAGCATTTT. The chain employs TRBV30 and TRBJ1-5; perhaps TRBD1 as D (5 bases). The germline CDR1 and CDR2 sequences are GTSNPN and SVGIG (reference sequence). This CDR3 contains 17 residues. Trimming removed 0 bases from V and 1 base from J, with 16 bases in between.

The V call is TRBV20-1, the J call TRBJ2-7, with 7 bases matching TRBD1. Trimming cost V 3 bases and J 0 bases; bases outside gene matches: 5. Germline-derived CDR1 and CDR2 are DFQATT and SNEGSKA (reference sequence). This CDR3 spans 14 amino acids. Here the CDR3 DNA reads TGCAGTGCTAGTAAGGCAGGGGGCTCCTACGAGCAGTACTTC. As protein: CSASKAGGSYEQYF.

The genes are TRBV14 and TRBJ2-1, with D possibly being TRBD1 (5 bases). Trimming shortened V by 0 bases and J by 6 bases, and 18 bases separated the two germline ends. Germline V gene data show CDR1 as SGHDN and CDR2 as FVKESK. This CDR3 spans 17 amino acids. The CDR3 here is CASSQDRGRRLFNEQFF. The CDR3 DNA sequence: TGTGCCAGCAGCCAAGATAGGGGTCGGCGGCTTTTCAATGAGCAGTTCTTC.

This sequence joins TRBV12-3 or TRBV12-4 and TRBJ2-2; no reliable D call. The CDR3 has 12 amino acids. V gave up 6 bases and J gave up 3 bases, with 5 bases separating them. The CDR3 is CASSRDTGELFF. The CDR3 DNA is TGTGCCAGCAGCCGAGACACCGGGGAGCTGTTTTTT.

V is TRBV4-2 and J is TRBJ2-7; D is possibly TRBD2 (6 bases). The V gene lost 0 bases and the J gene lost 3 bases, with 21 bases spanning the gap. The CDR3 runs 18 residues. The germline CDR1 and CDR2 sequences are LGHNA and YNFKEQ. This CDR3 is CASSQDWLAKLGNYEQYF. DNA of the CDR3: TGTGCCAGCAGCCAAGATTGGCTAGCGAAGTTGGGTAACTACGAGCAGTACTTC.